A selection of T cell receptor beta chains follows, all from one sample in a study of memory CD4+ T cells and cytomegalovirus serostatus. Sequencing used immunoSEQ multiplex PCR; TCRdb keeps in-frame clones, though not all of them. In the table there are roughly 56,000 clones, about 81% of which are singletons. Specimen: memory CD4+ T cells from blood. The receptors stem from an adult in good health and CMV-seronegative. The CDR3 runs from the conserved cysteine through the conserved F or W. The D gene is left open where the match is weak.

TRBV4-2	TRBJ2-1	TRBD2	CASSQDRGLAGRNEQFF
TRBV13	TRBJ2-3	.	CASRYLTDTQYF
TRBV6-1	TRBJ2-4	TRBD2	CASSRGGGGENIQYF
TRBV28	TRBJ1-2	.	CASSLFGDGYTF
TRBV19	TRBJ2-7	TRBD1	CASSPRQGSYEQYF
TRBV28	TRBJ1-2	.	CASTHPLRGAAYGYTF
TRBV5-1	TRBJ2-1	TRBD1	CASRPPGQGTDEQFF
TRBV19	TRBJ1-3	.	CASSIRGAGNTIYF
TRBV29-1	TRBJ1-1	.	CSVVDWMNTEAFF
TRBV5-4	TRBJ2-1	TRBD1	CASSSDRVSWRSNEQFF
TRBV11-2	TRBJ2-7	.	CASSSRGKGGTYEQYF
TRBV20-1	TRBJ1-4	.	CSATPGEKLFF
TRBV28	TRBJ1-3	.	CASSSGGAAYSGNTIYF
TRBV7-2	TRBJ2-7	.	CASSLGLSRGRRGSYEQYF
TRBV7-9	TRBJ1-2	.	CASSLVLGTLQPNYGYTF
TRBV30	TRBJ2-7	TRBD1	CACLRQGAREQYF
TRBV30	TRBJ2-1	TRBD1	CARTGGSYNEQFF
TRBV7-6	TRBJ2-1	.	CASSHPVTGNSIEQFF
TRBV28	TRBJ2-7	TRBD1	CASSLAPWQGDSYEQYF
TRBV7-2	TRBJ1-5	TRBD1	CASSADRAYQPQHF
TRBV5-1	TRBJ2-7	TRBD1	CASSGTGGSGEQYF
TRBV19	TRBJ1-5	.	CASSIRDAGSNQPQHF
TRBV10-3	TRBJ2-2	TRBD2	CAISAGGWKTTGELFF
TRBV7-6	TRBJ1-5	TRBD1	CASSLAPRGRGFREPQHF
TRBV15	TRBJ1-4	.	CATSRGERAGGEKLFF
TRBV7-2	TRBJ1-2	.	CASSLDRDRRGYTF
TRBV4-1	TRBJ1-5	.	CASSQESGLSNQPQHF
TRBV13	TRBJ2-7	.	CARSLRQIYEQYF
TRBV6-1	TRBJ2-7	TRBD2	CASTRHGAGVYEQYF
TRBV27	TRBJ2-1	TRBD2	CASSTPGLAGNEQFF
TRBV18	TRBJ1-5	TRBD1	CASSPTGQGGNQPQHF
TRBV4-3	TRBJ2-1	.	CASSPRTTGEQFF
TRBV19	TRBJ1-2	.	CASSPPVNRGEDYGYTF
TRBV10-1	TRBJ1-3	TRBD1	CASSRRTGRGNTIYF
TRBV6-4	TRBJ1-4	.	CASSDSGEKLFF